The TCR beta chain described here comes from a study of shared clonotypes between healthy human individuals. In regard to this clone: What it binds is not known.

At a deep level, the assay was run. It was approximately 0.2 ug DNA, around 33,000 T cell genomes, that sorted-subset replicate PCRs used. Using immunoSEQ multiplex PCR, the repertoire was profiled, and TCRdb retains in-frame clones only, with some absent. The sample lists about 1.1 million clones, 60% to 80% seen once, with approximately 0.95% in the top ten. Study observations and caveats: Sampling involved blood alone; tissue repertoires likely differ. Across a handful of donors, naive CD4 shared around 5%, naive CD8 under 4%, memory CD4 less than 2.5%, memory CD8 roughly 0.37%.

The V segment lost 1 base and the J segment 4 bases; nucleotides outside the gene matches: 8. The CDR3 extends over 16 amino acids. Germline V gives CDR1 MGHRA, CDR2 YSYEKL. This sequence originates from a man between 18 and 35 years old in good health. Some clones in this sample may be carry-over from other donors' samples. The sequencing sample was made of memory CD4+ T cells from PBMCs. Indicated subset: CD45RA-negative fraction. V is TRBV4-1 and J is TRBJ2-7; 9 nucleotides line up with TRBD2. The CDR3 sequence: CASSQAFSGSLYEQYF. The CDR3 DNA reads as TGCGCCAGCAGCCAAGCCTTTAGCGGGAGTCTTTACGAGCAGTACTTC.